The 10 T cell receptor beta chains below were found in one sample sequenced in a study of persistence of HIV-infected CD4 T cells. Their recognized antigens are unknown. This was the immunoSEQ version 4 assay in survey mode. Only in-frame clones appear in the TCRdb table, and some are missing; sequencing was by immunoSEQ multiplex PCR. The sample consists of tens of thousands of clones, around 82% of them appearing once. Cells were stimulated with CMV-infected fibroblast lysates at 10 ug/mL. CD40L/CD69 double-negative CD45RO-high memory CD4+ T cells were collected. Sequenced material: CD4+ T cells sorted from PBMCs after approximately 18-hour stimulation, taken from a patient who received antiretroviral therapy. Source of these receptors: an adult man with HIV who was CMV-seropositive.

V gene TRBV19 combines with J gene TRBJ2-2; TRBD1 matches at 7 bases. The V and J ends lost 5 bases and 7 bases, in that order; junction bases with no gene match: 7. CDR1 is LNHDA and CDR2 is SQIVND in the germline V gene (reference sequence). The CDR3 runs to 14 residues. This chain's CDR3 is CASSHDRVGGELFF. Here the CDR3 DNA reads TGTGCCAGTAGTCATGACAGGGTGGGCGGGGAGCTGTTTTTT.

This clone was detected a few times. The V and J genes are TRBV7-3 and TRBJ2-1; the D gene is possibly TRBD2 (6 bases). Deletions cut 7 bases from V and 4 bases from J, with 14 bases between. This CDR3 is built from 14 residues. Germline V gene data show CDR1 as SGHTA and CDR2 as FQGTGA. As DNA, the CDR3 is TGTGCCAGCACGCCAGCGGGTGATTACAATGAGCAGTTCTTC. Residues: CASTPAGDYNEQFF.

The chain uses TRBV19 and TRBJ2-6, with D tentatively TRBD1 (5 bases). The germline gives CDR1 LNHDA, CDR2 SQIVND (reference sequence). V was clipped by 8 bases and J by 0 bases, with 8 bases between them. This CDR3 is 14 amino acids long. The CDR3 DNA follows: TGTGCCAGTGGTCAGGGCTCTGGGGCCAACGTCCTGACTTTC. Amino acids: CASGQGSGANVLTF.

The CDR3 spells CASGRGDGNQPQHF. CDR3 nucleotides: TGTGCCAGCGGAAGAGGAGACGGGAATCAGCCCCAGCATTTT. The chain links TRBV7-9 to TRBJ1-5; D call uncertain. CDR3 length: 14 residues. The V end was cut by 8 bases, the J end by 4 bases, with 15 bases between. The germline CDR1 and CDR2 sequences are SEHNR and FQNEAQ (reference sequence).

The chain combines TRBV27 with TRBJ2-1, with TRBD2 matching 12 bases. Trimming removed 6 bases from V and 7 bases from J; junction bases left unmatched: 4. Germline loops: CDR1 MNHEY, CDR2 SMNVEV (reference sequence). This CDR3 has 14 residues. CDR3 loop: CASRLAGGENEQFF. The CDR3 bases are TGTGCCAGCAGACTAGCGGGGGGTGAGAATGAGCAGTTCTTC.

The gene calls are TRBV28 and TRBJ2-7; tentatively, D is TRBD2 (5 bases). CDR3 length equals 15 residues. Germline V lookup: CDR1 MDHEN, CDR2 SYDVKM. V was cut by 1 base and J by 5 bases, with 15 bases left in between. The CDR3 nucleotides read TGTGCCAGCAGTTTATTTAAAGTCCCCGGGGACGAGCAGTACTTC. Its translation is CASSLFKVPGDEQYF.

The chain uses TRBV29-1 and TRBJ1-2; D is uncertain. Germline V gives CDR1 SQVTM, CDR2 ANQGSEA. The CDR3 covers 13 residues. V lost 7 bases, J lost 0 bases, and 12 bases lay in between. The CDR3 region is CSASTGTNYGYTF. The CDR3, as DNA: TGCAGCGCTTCGACTGGGACTAACTATGGCTACACCTTC.

A single count supports this clone. The chain employs TRBV25-1 and TRBJ1-5; D is undetermined. Germline assignment: CDR1 MGHDK and CDR2 SYGVNS. V lost 1 base, J lost 2 bases, and 12 bases lay in between. The CDR3 sequence is 16 residues long. This chain's CDR3 is CASSESWGGGNQPQHF. In DNA form, the CDR3 reads TGTGCCAGCAGTGAATCTTGGGGTGGGGGCAATCAGCCCCAGCATTTT.

The count of this clone is one. This chain joins TRBV3-1 (or the pseudogene TRBV3-2) and TRBJ2-7; TRBD1 agrees at 9 bases. CDR1 LGHDT and CDR2 YNNKEL come from the germline V gene (reference sequence). Unmatched junction bases numbered 7, after V lost 4 bases and J lost 6 bases. The CDR3 is made up of 14 amino acids. The CDR3 reads CASSPGQGRSEQYF. As DNA, the CDR3 is TGTGCCAGCAGCCCGGGACAGGGACGGAGCGAGCAGTACTTC.

The V call is TRBV6-1, the J call TRBJ2-3; TRBD2 aligns across 11 bases. V shed 3 bases and J 5 bases; nucleotides not matched to a gene: 4. The CDR3 has 15 residues. CDR1 is MNHNS, CDR2 SASEGT, per germline. CDR3 sequence (DNA): TGTGCCAGCAGTGAGGCTCTAGCGGGGGGAGATACGCAGTATTTT. Amino acids: CASSEALAGGDTQYF.